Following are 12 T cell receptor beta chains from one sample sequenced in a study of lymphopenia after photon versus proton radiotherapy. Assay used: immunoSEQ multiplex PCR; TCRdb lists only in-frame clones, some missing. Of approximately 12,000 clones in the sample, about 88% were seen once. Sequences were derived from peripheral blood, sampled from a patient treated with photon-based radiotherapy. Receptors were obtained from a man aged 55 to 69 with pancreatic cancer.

The CDR3 protein is CASSLGYGQGEETQYF. The CDR3 DNA is TGTGCCAGCAGCTTAGGGTACGGACAGGGGGAAGAGACCCAGTACTTC. This chain links TRBV7-6 with TRBJ2-5; 10 positions match TRBD1. J lost 3 bases, V lost 1 base, and 5 bases had no gene match. The CDR3 runs 16 residues. Germline CDR1 SGHVS, CDR2 FNYEAQ.

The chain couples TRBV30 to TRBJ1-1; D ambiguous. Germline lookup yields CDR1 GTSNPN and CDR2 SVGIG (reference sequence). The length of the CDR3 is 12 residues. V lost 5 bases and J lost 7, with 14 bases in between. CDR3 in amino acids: CAWGVGAREAFF. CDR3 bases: TGTGCCTGGGGGGTGGGAGCCCGTGAAGCTTTCTTT.

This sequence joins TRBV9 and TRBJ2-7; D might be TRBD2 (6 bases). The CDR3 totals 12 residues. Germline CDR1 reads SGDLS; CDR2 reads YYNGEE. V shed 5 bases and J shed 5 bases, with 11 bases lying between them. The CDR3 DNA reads TGTGCCAGCAGTGGGGCGGGGAACGAGCAGTACTTC. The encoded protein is CASSGAGNEQYF.

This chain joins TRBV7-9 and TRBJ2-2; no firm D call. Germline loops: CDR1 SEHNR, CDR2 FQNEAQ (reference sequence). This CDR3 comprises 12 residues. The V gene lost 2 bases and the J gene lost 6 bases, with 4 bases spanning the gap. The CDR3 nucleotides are TGTGCCAGCAGCTTAATCTCCGGGGAGCTGTTTTTT. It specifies CASSLISGELFF.

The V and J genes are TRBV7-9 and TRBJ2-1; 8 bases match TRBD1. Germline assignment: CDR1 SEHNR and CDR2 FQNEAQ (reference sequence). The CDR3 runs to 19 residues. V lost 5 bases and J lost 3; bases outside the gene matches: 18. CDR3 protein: CASSRIRQGFRRGYNEQFF. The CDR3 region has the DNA TGTGCCAGCAGCCGGATAAGACAGGGGTTTCGACGGGGCTACAATGAGCAGTTCTTC.

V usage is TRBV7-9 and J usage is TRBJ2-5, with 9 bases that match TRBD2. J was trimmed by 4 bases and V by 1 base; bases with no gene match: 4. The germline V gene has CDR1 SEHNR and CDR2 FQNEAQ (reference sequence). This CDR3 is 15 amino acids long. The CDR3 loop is CASSLERGAGETQYF. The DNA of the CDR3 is TGTGCCAGCAGCTTAGAGCGGGGGGCTGGAGAGACCCAGTACTTC.

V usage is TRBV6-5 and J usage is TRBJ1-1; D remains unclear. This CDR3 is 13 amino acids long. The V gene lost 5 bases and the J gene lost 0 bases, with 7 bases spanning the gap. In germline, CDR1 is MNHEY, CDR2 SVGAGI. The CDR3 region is CASSQFLNTEAFF. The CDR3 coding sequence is TGTGCCAGCAGTCAGTTCCTGAACACTGAAGCTTTCTTT.

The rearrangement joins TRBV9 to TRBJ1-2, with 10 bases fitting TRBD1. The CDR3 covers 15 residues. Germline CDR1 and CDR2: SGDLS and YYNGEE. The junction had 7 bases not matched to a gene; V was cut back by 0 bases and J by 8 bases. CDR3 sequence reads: CASSVDRDRGLGYTF. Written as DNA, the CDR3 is TGTGCCAGCAGCGTAGACCGGGACAGGGGCTTGGGCTACACCTTC.

The CDR3 sequence: CASSVVPYGSYNEQFF. In DNA form, the CDR3 reads TGTGCCAGCAGCGTAGTTCCATACGGGTCATACAATGAGCAGTTCTTC. This chain joins TRBV9 and TRBJ2-1; D is unclear. The CDR3 loop spans 16 amino acids. Trimming took off 0 bases at V and 4 bases at J, with 14 bases between the two ends. From germline, CDR1 is SGDLS and CDR2 YYNGEE.

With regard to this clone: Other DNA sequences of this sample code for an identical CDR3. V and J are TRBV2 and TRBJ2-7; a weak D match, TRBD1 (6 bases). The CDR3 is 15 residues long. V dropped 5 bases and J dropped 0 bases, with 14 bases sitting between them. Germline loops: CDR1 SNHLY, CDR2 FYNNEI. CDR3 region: CASSFSGTLSYEQYF. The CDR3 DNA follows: TGTGCCAGCAGTTTTTCTGGGACACTCTCCTACGAGCAGTACTTC.

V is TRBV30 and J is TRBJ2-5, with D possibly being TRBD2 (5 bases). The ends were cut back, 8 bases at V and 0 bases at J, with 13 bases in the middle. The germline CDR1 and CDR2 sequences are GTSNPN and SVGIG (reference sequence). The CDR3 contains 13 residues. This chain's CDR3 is CAREPKNQETQYF. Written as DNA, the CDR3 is TGTGCCCGGGAACCTAAAAACCAAGAGACCCAGTACTTC.

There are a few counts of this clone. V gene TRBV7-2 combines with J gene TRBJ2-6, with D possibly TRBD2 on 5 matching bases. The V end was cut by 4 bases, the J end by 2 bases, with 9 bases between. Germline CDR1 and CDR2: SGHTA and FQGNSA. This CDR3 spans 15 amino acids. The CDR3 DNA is TGTGCCAGCAGCTCACGGCGGGCTGGGGCCAACGTCCTGACTTTC. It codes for CASSSRRAGANVLTF.